The 21 T cell receptor beta chains below come from one sample, sequenced in a study of blood T cells in healthy people across ages. For the second PCR, which ran for about 6 to 11 cycles, a sample-barcoded 5' primer and a J-beta primer mix were used. TCRdb re-derived calls from the 5' RACE reads in MiXCR, one entry per CDR3 protein. The repertoire holds 550,000 to 700,000 distinct CDR3 sequences, with 27% as singletons. Sequenced input: blood. All receptors come from a woman in her seventies in good health.

This clonotype was counted a few times. The junction departs from the called germline gene at one end, perhaps through a read error. V is TRBV5-1 and J is TRBJ2-7; the match to TRBD1 covers 10 bases. Germline-derived CDR1 and CDR2 are SGHRS and YFSETQ. The CDR3 length is 14 residues. CDR3 in amino acids: CAGSLEDRGNEQYF. CDR3 DNA: TGCGCCGGCAGCTTGGAGGACAGGGGGAACGAGCAGTACTTC. The full variable domain, with the rest looked up from reference TRBV5-1 and TRBJ2-7, is KAGVTQTPRYLIKTRGQQVTLSCSPISGHRSVSWYQQTPGQGLQFLFEYFSETQRNKGNFPGRFSGRQFSNSRSEMNVSTLELGDSALYLCAGSLEDRGNEQYFGPGTRLTVT.

In its sample, this clonotype was seen many times. This rearrangement joins TRBV21-1 to TRBJ1-1. TRBV21-1 is a known pseudogene. The CDR3 spans 13 residues. CDR3 residues: CASSGRRCTEAFF. The CDR3 DNA is TGTGCCAGCAGCGGCAGGCGGTGCACTGAAGCTTTCTTT.

The table lists this clonotype with a few counts. The chain recombines TRBV4-3 with TRBJ2-3; the D call may be TRBD1 or TRBD2 (6 bases each). The CDR3 spans 14 residues. Per germline, CDR1 LGHNA and CDR2 YSLEER. Trimming took 4 bases from V and 10 from J, leaving 18 bases between them. CDR3 amino acids: CASSRTTARGAQYF. Here the CDR3 DNA reads TGCGCCAGCAGCCGGACTACAGCGAGGGGGGCGCAGTATTTT.

The genes are TRBV4-3 and TRBJ2-7; 9 bases fit TRBD2. V lost 2 bases and J lost 2; bases outside the gene matches: 10. The CDR3 has 17 residues. Germline V CDR1 and CDR2: LGHNA, YSLEER. CDR3 sequence (DNA): TGCGCCAGCAGCCAAACCCTCGCCAGCGGGGGGCCCTACGAGCAGTACTTC. Encoded protein: CASSQTLASGGPYEQYF.

This chain connects TRBV20-1 to TRBJ1-4; no firm D call. Germline V gene lookup returns CDR1 DFQATT and CDR2 SNEGSKA (reference sequence). CDR3 length: 15 residues. Trimming pared 5 bases from V and 8 bases from J, leaving 21 bases between. Here the CDR3 DNA reads TGCAGTGCTTCAAGTCTGGAGCGAACTGGGGAAAAACTGTTTTTT. Protein product: CSASSLERTGEKLFF.

In this sample, this clonotype turned up a few times. This CDR3 reads CASSPLLGQGEREQFF. In DNA form, the CDR3 reads TGTGCCAGCAGTCCGCTACTTGGACAGGGGGAAAGGGAGCAGTTCTTC. The chain has TRBV12-3 or TRBV12-4 and TRBJ2-1, with TRBD1 matching over 10 bases. The CDR3 extends over 16 amino acids. Losses at the gene ends were 5 bases for V and 10 bases for J; bases not matched to a gene: 14.

The rearrangement links TRBV20-1 to TRBJ1-1; a possible D gene is TRBD1 (6 bases). There are 13 residues in the CDR3. Trimming cost V 7 bases and J 1 base, with 13 bases left between them. Germline V lookup: CDR1 DFQATT, CDR2 SNEGSKA (reference sequence). DNA for the CDR3: TGCAGTGTCTCACAGGGACGGAACACTGAAGCTTTCTTT. This gives the protein CSVSQGRNTEAFF.

The V and J genes are TRBV2 and TRBJ2-5; TRBD2 might be the D (6 bases). TRBJ2-1 matches the DNA end more closely, so the J call is doubtful. Germline V gene lookup returns CDR1 SNHLY and CDR2 FYNNEI. CDR3 length: 15 residues. CDR3 DNA sequence: TGTGCCAGCAGGGGGGGATTCATTGGTAGGAATGAGCAGTTCTTC. Its protein product is CASRGGFIGRNEQFF.

The chain recombines TRBV7-9 with TRBJ2-1; D call uncertain. The length of the CDR3 is 14 residues. Trimming removed 1 base from V and 4 bases from J, with 8 bases in between. CDR1 SEHNR and CDR2 FQNEAQ come from the germline V gene (reference sequence). In nucleotides, the CDR3 is TGTGCCAGCAGCTTAGATTACGGGTACAATGAGCAGTTCTTC. It encodes CASSLDYGYNEQFF.

The chain has TRBV5-1 and TRBJ2-6; weak D call: TRBD1 (6 bases). Trimming removed 2 bases at V and 2 bases at J, with 11 bases between. Per germline, CDR1 SGHRS and CDR2 YFSETQ. This CDR3 contains 16 residues. The CDR3 is CASSFTGSTGANVLTF. CDR3 DNA sequence: TGCGCCAGCAGCTTCACAGGGTCCACTGGGGCCAACGTCCTGACTTTC.

The table lists this clonotype with a count of one. The chain has TRBV11-2 and TRBJ1-2; weak D call: TRBD1 (6 bases). Germline V lookup: CDR1 SGHAT, CDR2 FQNNGV. Trimming cost V 4 bases and J 7 bases, with 13 bases left between them. This CDR3 has 13 amino acids. CDR3 amino acids: CASSYGSRGGYTF. CDR3 coding DNA: TGTGCCAGCAGCTACGGCTCCAGGGGTGGCTACACCTTC.

CDR3 loop: CASSPGKGTGNQPQHF. DNA of the CDR3: TGTGCCAGCTCACCAGGAAAGGGAACAGGCAATCAGCCCCAGCATTTT. This chain joins TRBV18 and TRBJ1-5; D gene unclear. Looked up from germline, CDR1 is KGHSH and CDR2 is LQKENI. V gave up 2 bases and J gave up 2 bases, with 13 bases separating them. The CDR3 runs to 16 residues.

The chain links TRBV6-4 to TRBJ2-7; 8 positions agree with TRBD1. The V gene end was trimmed by 4 bases and the J gene end by 2 bases; junction bases not matched to a gene: 7. Germline V gene sequence: CDR1 MRHNA, CDR2 SNTAGT. There are 15 residues in the CDR3. The CDR3 reads CASSVDRVGAYEQYF. DNA of the CDR3: TGTGCCAGCAGTGTGGACAGGGTGGGGGCCTACGAGCAGTACTTC.

This clonotype was detected only a few times. The rearrangement joins TRBV12-3 or TRBV12-4 to TRBJ1-2; D call uncertain. The CDR3 loop spans 13 amino acids. V lost 8 bases, J lost 4 bases, and 14 bases lay in between. CDR3 amino acids: CASRPEFSYGYTF. CDR3 nucleotide sequence: TGTGCCAGCCGTCCGGAGTTCTCCTATGGCTACACCTTC.

This clonotype showed up just a few times. The chain recombines TRBV7-2 with TRBJ2-7; possibly TRBD2 for D (5 bases). V was clipped by 5 bases and J by 6 bases, with 23 bases between them. The CDR3 is made up of 16 amino acids. In germline, CDR1 is SGHTA, CDR2 FQGNSA. The CDR3 reads CASSPRNRGTFGEQYF. The CDR3 DNA is TGTGCCAGCAGCCCCCGAAACCGGGGAACCTTCGGCGAGCAGTACTTC.

Points on this clonotype: A read error may account for a junction end that differs from germline. The chain uses TRBV5-5 and TRBJ1-2, with D possibly being TRBD1 (5 bases). The germline V gene encodes CDR1 SGHKS and CDR2 YYEKEE (reference sequence). This CDR3 contains 15 residues. The CDR3 region has the DNA TGTGCCAGCAACTTGGGGCAGACCGTAAACTATGGCTACACCTTC. Its protein is CASNLGQTVNYGYTF.

The sample holds a few counts of this clonotype. The V and J genes are TRBV3-1 and TRBJ2-4; D assignment may be TRBD1 or TRBD2 (5 bases each). CDR1 and CDR2 (germline): LGHDT, YNNKEL (reference sequence). The germline V and J ends were trimmed by 0 bases and 6 bases, with 9 bases remaining between them. The CDR3 is made up of 14 amino acids. As DNA, the CDR3 is TGTGCCAGCAGCCAAGAGCCAGGGACAAACATTCAGTACTTC. The encoded protein is CASSQEPGTNIQYF. Full variable domain (remainder filled in from reference TRBV3-1 and TRBJ2-4): DTAVSQTPKYLVTQMGNDKSIKCEQNLGHDTMYWYKQDSKKFLKIMFSYNNKELIINETVPNRFSPKSPDKAHLNLHINSLELGDSAVYFCASSQEPGTNIQYFGAGTRLSVL.

The chain carries TRBV20-1 and TRBJ1-4; 8 bases agree with TRBD1. From germline, CDR1 is DFQATT and CDR2 SNEGSKA (reference sequence). CDR3 length: 14 amino acids. Losses at the gene ends were 5 bases for V and 8 bases for J; bases not matched to a gene: 10. In DNA, the CDR3 is TGCAGTGCTCGAACAGGGGGAAGCGGAGAAAAACTGTTTTTT. Its protein product is CSARTGGSGEKLFF.

V and J are TRBV20-1 and TRBJ2-5; the D is unclear. Germline CDR1 and CDR2: DFQATT and SNEGSKA (reference sequence). The CDR3 covers 13 residues. The V and J ends lost 1 base and 3 bases respectively, with 9 bases between them. The CDR3 loop reads CSARGQLKETQYF. The CDR3 nucleotides are TGCAGTGCTAGAGGGCAGTTAAAAGAGACCCAGTACTTC.

The chain links TRBV7-9 to TRBJ2-7, with D possibly being TRBD1 or TRBD2 (5 bases each). CDR3 length equals 14 residues. The germline CDR1 and CDR2 sequences are SEHNR and FQNEAQ (reference sequence). Trimming stripped 1 base from V and 3 bases from J, with 10 bases between. The CDR3 coding sequence is TGTGCCAGCAGCTTAGAAAGTGGGGGCTACGAGCAGTACTTC. The encoded protein is CASSLESGGYEQYF.

This rearrangement joins TRBV4-2 to TRBJ2-2; 13 bases align to TRBD2. J lost 0 bases, V lost 0 bases, and 1 base had no gene match. Germline assignment: CDR1 LGHNA and CDR2 YNFKEQ. The CDR3 is 18 amino acids. The CDR3, as DNA: TGTGCCAGCAGCCAAGATGGACTAGCGGGGGCGAACACCGGGGAGCTGTTTTTT. It translates to CASSQDGLAGANTGELFF.